The 2 T cell receptor beta chains listed next were all sequenced from one sample in a study of T cell responses to AZD1222 COVID-19 vaccine (dated by TCRdb to the early 2020s). Libraries were constructed by the immunoSEQ multiplex PCR assay. TCRdb took this table from immuneACCESS and kept in-frame rearrangements with V and J called. Such tables lack part of the clones; where checked against another copy, unresolved V genes explain under half of the gap, and the rest is unexplained. The sample profile shows about 130,000 clones; around four fifths of them were found once. The ten biggest clones cover over 4% of the sample. This specimen's time point label, interpreted: baseline before first vaccination. Sequencing used peripheral blood, obtained on day 0 of AZD1222 vaccination. These receptors were taken from an adult in good health.

The V gene is TRBV30, the J gene TRBJ1-6; D might be TRBD1 (6 bases). V lost 0 bases, J lost 3 bases, and 18 bases lay in between. The CDR3 covers 18 residues. In germline, CDR1 is GTSNPN, CDR2 SVGIG (reference sequence). The CDR3 spells CAWSVRVGQGFYNSPLHF. The CDR3 bases are TGTGCCTGGAGTGTACGAGTCGGTCAGGGGTTCTATAATTCACCCCTCCACTTT.

This chain joins TRBV29-1 and TRBJ1-3; D not certain. Germline assignment: CDR1 SQVTM and CDR2 ANQGSEA. This CDR3 comprises 13 residues. V was clipped by 7 bases and J by 0 bases, with 10 bases between them. CDR3 in amino acids: CSASPDSGNTIYF. For the CDR3, the DNA is TGCAGCGCCAGTCCTGACTCTGGAAACACCATATATTTT.